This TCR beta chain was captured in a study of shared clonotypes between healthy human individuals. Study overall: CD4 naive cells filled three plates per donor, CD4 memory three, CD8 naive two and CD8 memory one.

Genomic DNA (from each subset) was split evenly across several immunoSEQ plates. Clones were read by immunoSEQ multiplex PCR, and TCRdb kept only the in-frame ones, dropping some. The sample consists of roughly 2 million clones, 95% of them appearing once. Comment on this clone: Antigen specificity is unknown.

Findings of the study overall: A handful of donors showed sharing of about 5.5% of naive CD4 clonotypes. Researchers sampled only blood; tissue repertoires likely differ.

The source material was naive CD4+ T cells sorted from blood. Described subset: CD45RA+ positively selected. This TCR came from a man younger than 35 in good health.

The CDR3 here is CASSLVLYSSGQEEAFF. CDR3 sequence (DNA): TGTGCCAGCAGCTTAGTGCTCTATAGTTCGGGACAGGAGGAAGCTTTCTTT. The rearrangement uses TRBV7-9 and TRBJ1-1, with 8 bases aligning to TRBD1. The germline V gene encodes CDR1 SEHNR and CDR2 FQNEAQ (reference sequence). With V trimmed by 1 base and J by 8 bases, 15 bases remained unmatched. The CDR3 sequence is 17 residues long.